Below, one T cell receptor (beta chain) is given with its context. Its cognate antigen is unknown. This specimen belongs to a study of OX40 agonist ivuxolimab in advanced cancers. The overall study: Patients took ivuxolimab, an agonistic anti-OX40 (CD134) antibody. Hepatocellular carcinoma, melanoma, renal cell or head and neck cancer was diagnosed in the dose-escalation patients. Study results and limitations: On average, CD8+ T cells showed a greater number of expanded clones than CD4+.

Libraries were prepared by immunoSEQ multiplex PCR; TCRdb keeps only in-frame clonotypes and omits some of them. The repertoire holds some 72,000 clones, with approximately 90% as singletons. Germline V gene data show CDR1 as SGDLS and CDR2 as YYNGEE. This CDR3 contains 19 residues. V was clipped by 4 bases and J by 5 bases; unmatched bases: 19. The sequencing here drew on CD4+ or CD8+ T cells sorted from blood, taken in a trial of the OX40 agonist ivuxolimab. This receptor was taken from an adult with an advanced solid tumor such as melanoma, head and neck, liver or kidney cancer. The chain links TRBV9 to TRBJ2-2; 8 bases are a match to TRBD1. The CDR3 DNA sequence: TGTGCCAGCAGCTCGTTAAAGGGACAGGCCTTAAAGGGTACCGGGGAGCTGTTTTTT. Amino acid sequence: CASSSLKGQALKGTGELFF.